This T cell receptor beta chain was recovered during a study of T cells after yellow fever vaccination (dated by TCRdb to the late 2010s). For the wider study: Libraries from fractions with low cell numbers were prepared with the SMART-Seq v4 Ultra Low Input RNA kit. Two healthy male donors, one aged 18 to 30 and one aged 30 to 40 years, made up the cohort. Bulk PBMC replicates and cell subsets were isolated from blood drawn at multiple timepoints before and after both primary and secondary immunization. To follow T-cell clones before and after both primary and booster YFV17D yellow fever vaccination, bulk TCR alpha and beta repertoires underwent longitudinal sequencing.

This clonotype was detected ten times or more. Its binding antigen is unknown. No base qualities exist here, and no much larger clone lies one base off it. V is reduced by 4 bases and J by 4 bases, leaving a spacing of 12 bases between them. Inclusive of the bounding cysteine and phenylalanine, the CDR3 is 13 residues long. CDR3 DNA is the only sequence kept; it has 39 bases, read in frame from the first base. From a lookup of the germline V gene, CDR1 and CDR2 are SGHRS and YFSETQ. Points the paper makes about the study in general: Computational filtering was needed because FACS-sorted repertoires could contain abundant contaminating clonotypes from the bulk population. The secondary T-cell response was weaker than the primary response but faster, peaking on day 5 instead of day 15. After the booster, most of the clones that had expanded following primary vaccination were detected again (approximately 96% of CD4 and around 88% of CD8), which suggests that memory was broadly maintained. A small fraction of clonotypes appeared in both the CD4 and CD8 compartments, likely as a result of convergent recombination. Only a couple of donors were included in the study, so the extent to which the findings can be generalized is limited.

In light of the paper, this sample's treatment or condition label describes: live attenuated yellow fever vaccine strain. At every blood-draw timepoint, two biological replicates of bulk PBMCs were collected. A standard Ficoll-Paque protocol was used to isolate PBMCs from peripheral blood. TriZol was used to extract RNA from bulk PBMCs, from CD4 and CD8 fractions, and from dextramer-positive and dextramer-negative fractions. The instrument given in TCRdb is Illumina NovaSeq 6000. Synthesis of TCR cDNA relied on 5'RACE template switching, a step that introduced a universal primer site along with unique molecular identifiers. Priming for cDNA synthesis came from both the TCR alpha and TCR beta constant segments. Library amplification used two PCR steps, and the second PCR step added sample barcodes and sequencing adapters. Libraries were sequenced on Illumina HiSeq 2500 (2x100 bp) or NovaSeq (2x150 bp). The authors' analysis ran thus. MIGEC was used to demultiplex reads and collapse the reads into UMI consensus sequences, and MiXCR was used for V(D)J alignment. Vaccine-responding clonotypes were identified with edgeR using replicate PBMC samples, with FDR below 0.01 and a log2 fold change above 5 up to day 15 being required. Each bulk clonotype was labeled CD4 or CD8 based on which sequenced repertoire, CD4 or CD8, contained the clonotype at higher abundance. TCRdb ran its own pipeline on the public reads, namely fastp trimming at Q25 and MiXCR clone calling, and kept in-frame beta chains. CDR3 protein duplicates are merged, each entry listing the most common genes and DNA. V and J calls and clone size were set by TCRdb, not the authors. This sample lists 300,000 to 350,000 distinct CDR3 sequences; about 4.5% were detected once. Of the sample, approximately 19% is held by the ten largest clones.

The starting material was PBMCs, obtained 15 days after the yellow fever booster vaccination. The TCR was taken from a man aged 18 to 29 who received the YFV17D yellow fever vaccine. The V gene is TRBV5-1 and the J gene is TRBJ2-7, with TRBD2 tentatively as D gene (6 bases match). The CDR3 reads CASSPPGTYEQYF. The DNA sequence is given as TGCGCCAGCAGCCCCCCAGGGACTTACGAGCAGTACTTC.